Sequencing of this T cell receptor beta chain was carried out in a study of regulatory T cells in long-lasting Graves disease. This clonotype was counted many times. Construction of TCR beta libraries relied on iRepertoire HTBI primers and on Arm-PCR targeting CDR3 regions. TCRdb called the multiplex PCR reads again in MiXCR, with one record for every CDR3 protein. The profile shows about 620,000 distinct CDR3 sequences, about 15% of them singletons. This CDR3 spans 13 amino acids. V was trimmed by 2 bases and J by 4 bases, leaving 6 bases between them. Germline CDR1 and CDR2: SGHVS and FQNEAQ. Time point defined: newly diagnosed GD, antithyroid drugs for less than 3 months. Extracted PBMC RNA gave rise to the TCR library. This sample was also put to use in a study of T cells in Graves' hyperthyroidism and ophthalmopathy.

The V and J genes are TRBV7-8 and TRBJ1-5; D is uncertain. This clonotype originated in a woman aged 25-40 years with Graves disease. The specimen comprised peripheral blood mononuclear cells (PBMCs), sampled at new diagnosis, from a patient treated with antithyroid drugs. CDR3 bases: TGTGCCAGCAGCTTAAATGCTAATCAGCCCCAGCATTTT. Its protein is CASSLNANQPQHF.